This TCR beta chain was retrieved from a study of blood T cells in healthy people across ages. V was pared by 6 bases and J by 5 bases, with 4 bases of the junction left unmatched. The CDR3 contains 13 residues. The germline CDR1 and CDR2 sequences are MGHDK and SYGVNS. This clonotype was seen a handful of times. The second PCR ran about 6 to 12 cycles with a sample-barcoded 5' primer and J-beta primers. TCRdb ran MiXCR on the 5' RACE reads and lists one entry per CDR3 protein. Of approximately 780,000 distinct CDR3 sequences detected, roughly 25% appear once; the ten largest clones hold 2.5% to 3.5%. These data were also reused for a study on T cells of mothers and their children.

Input material: blood. The rearrangement links TRBV25-1 to TRBJ1-2, with 9 bases lining up with TRBD1. The TCR comes from a boy younger than 18 in good health. As DNA, the CDR3 is TGTGCCAGCAGGAACAGGGGGCATTATGGCTACACCTTC. It is translated as CASRNRGHYGYTF.